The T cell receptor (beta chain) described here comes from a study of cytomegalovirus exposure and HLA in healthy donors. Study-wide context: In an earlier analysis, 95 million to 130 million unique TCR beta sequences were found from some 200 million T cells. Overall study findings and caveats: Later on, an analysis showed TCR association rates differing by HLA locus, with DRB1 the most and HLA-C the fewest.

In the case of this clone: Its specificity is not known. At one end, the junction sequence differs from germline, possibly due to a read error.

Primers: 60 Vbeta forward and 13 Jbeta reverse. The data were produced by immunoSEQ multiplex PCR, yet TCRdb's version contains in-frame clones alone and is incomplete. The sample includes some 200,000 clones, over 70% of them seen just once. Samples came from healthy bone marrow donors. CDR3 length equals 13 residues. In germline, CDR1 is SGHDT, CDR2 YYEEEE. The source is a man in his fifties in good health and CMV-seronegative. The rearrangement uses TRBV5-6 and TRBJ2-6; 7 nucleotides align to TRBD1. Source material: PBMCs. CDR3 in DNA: TGTGCCAGCAGCCAAACAGGGGTCAACGTCCTGACTTTC. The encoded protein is CASSQTGVNVLTF.